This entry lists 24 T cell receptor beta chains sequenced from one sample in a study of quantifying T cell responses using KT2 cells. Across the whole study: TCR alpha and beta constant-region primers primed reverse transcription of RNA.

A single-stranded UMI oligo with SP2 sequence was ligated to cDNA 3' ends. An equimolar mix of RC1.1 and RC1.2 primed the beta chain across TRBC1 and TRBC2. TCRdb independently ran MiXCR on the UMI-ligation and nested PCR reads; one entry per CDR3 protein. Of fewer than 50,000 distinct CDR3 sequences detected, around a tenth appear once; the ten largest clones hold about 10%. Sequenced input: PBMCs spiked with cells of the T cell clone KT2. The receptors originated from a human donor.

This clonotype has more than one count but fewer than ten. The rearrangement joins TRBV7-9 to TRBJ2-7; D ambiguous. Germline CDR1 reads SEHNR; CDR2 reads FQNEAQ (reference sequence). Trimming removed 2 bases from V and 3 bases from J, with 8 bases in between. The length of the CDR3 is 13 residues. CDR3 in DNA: TGTGCCAGCAGCTTACTGACTGACTACGAGCAGTACTTC. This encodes CASSLLTDYEQYF.

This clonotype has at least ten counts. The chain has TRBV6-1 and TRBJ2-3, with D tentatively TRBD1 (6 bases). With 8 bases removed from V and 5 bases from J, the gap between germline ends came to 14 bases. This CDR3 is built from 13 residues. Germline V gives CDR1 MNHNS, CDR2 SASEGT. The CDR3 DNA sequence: TGTGCCAGCCGGGACACAGGATTAGATACGCAGTATTTT. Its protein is CASRDTGLDTQYF.

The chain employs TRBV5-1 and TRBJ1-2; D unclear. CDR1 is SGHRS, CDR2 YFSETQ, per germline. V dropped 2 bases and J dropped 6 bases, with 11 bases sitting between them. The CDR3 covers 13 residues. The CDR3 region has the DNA TGCGCCAGCAGCTTCGACGGATCCGATGGCTACACCTTC. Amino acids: CASSFDGSDGYTF.

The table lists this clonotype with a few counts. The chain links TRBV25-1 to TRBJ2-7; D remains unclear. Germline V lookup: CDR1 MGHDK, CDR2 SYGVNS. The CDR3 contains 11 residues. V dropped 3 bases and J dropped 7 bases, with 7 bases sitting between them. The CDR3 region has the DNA TGTGCCAGCAGTGAGGCACAGGAGCAGTACTTC. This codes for CASSEAQEQYF.

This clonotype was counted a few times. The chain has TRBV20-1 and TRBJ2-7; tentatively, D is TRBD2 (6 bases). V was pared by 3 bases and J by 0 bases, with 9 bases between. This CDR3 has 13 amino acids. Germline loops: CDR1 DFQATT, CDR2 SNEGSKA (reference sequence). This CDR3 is CSASGSLSYEQYF. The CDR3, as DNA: TGCAGTGCTAGCGGGAGCCTCTCCTACGAGCAGTACTTC.

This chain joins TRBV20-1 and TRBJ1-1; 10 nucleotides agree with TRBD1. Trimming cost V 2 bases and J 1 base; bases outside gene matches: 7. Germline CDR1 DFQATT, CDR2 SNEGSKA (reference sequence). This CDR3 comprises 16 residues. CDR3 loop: CSARLTGGAGNTEAFF. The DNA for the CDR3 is TGCAGTGCTAGATTGACAGGGGGCGCGGGGAACACTGAAGCTTTCTTT.

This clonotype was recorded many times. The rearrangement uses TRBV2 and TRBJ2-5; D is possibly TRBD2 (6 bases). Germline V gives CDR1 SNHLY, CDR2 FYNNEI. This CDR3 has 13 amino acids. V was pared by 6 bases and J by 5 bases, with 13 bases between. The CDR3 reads CASSRTGSETQYF. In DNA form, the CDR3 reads TGTGCCAGCAGCCGGACCGGGAGCGAGACCCAGTACTTC. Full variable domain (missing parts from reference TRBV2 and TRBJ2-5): EPEVTQTPSHQVTQMGQEVILRCVPISNHLYFYWYRQILGQKVEFLVSFYNNEISEKSEIFDDQFSVERPDGSNFTLKIRSTKLEDSAMYFCASSRTGSETQYFGPGTRLLVL.

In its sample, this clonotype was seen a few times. CDR3 sequence reads: CASSQDLAGPTYEQYF. The CDR3 DNA sequence: TGTGCCAGCAGCCAAGATCTAGCGGGGCCCACCTACGAGCAGTACTTC. V usage is TRBV3-1 and J usage is TRBJ2-7; 9 bases agree with TRBD2. V shed 0 bases and J 2 bases; nucleotides not matched to a gene: 5. Germline-derived CDR1 and CDR2 are LGHDT and YNNKEL (reference sequence). This CDR3 is 16 amino acids long.

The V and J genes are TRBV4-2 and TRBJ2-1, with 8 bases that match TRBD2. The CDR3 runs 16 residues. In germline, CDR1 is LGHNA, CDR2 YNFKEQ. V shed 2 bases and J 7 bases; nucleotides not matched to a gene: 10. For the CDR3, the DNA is TGTGCCAGCAGCCAACCCTTAGCGGGAACTCGGAATGAGCAGTTCTTC. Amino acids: CASSQPLAGTRNEQFF.

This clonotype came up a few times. The CDR3 is CASSFTGSDNQPQHF. The CDR3, as DNA: TGTGCCAGCAGCTTTACAGGGTCGGATAATCAGCCCCAGCATTTT. The chain recombines TRBV7-2 with TRBJ1-5; tentatively, D is TRBD1 (6 bases). CDR3 length: 15 residues. Trimming left V 3 bases short and J 4 bases short, with 13 bases between. Germline V gene data show CDR1 as SGHTA and CDR2 as FQGNSA.

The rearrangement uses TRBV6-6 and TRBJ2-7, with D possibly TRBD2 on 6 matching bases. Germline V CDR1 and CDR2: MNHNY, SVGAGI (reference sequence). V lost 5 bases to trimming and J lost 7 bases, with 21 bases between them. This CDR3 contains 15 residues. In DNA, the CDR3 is TGTGCCAGCAGTACTTCATATACTTCCGCGGGGGAGCAGTACTTC. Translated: CASSTSYTSAGEQYF.

CDR3 sequence reads: CASSDQRADTQYF. CDR3 DNA sequence: TGTGCCAGCAGCGACCAACGAGCAGATACGCAGTATTTT. V usage is TRBV11-2 and J usage is TRBJ2-3, with D uncertain. The germline gives CDR1 SGHAT, CDR2 FQNNGV. The germline V and J ends were trimmed by 5 bases and 4 bases, with 10 bases remaining between them. The CDR3 is made up of 13 amino acids. The full variable domain, with the rest looked up from reference TRBV11-2 and TRBJ2-3, is EAGVAQSPRYKIIEKRQSVAFWCNPISGHATLYWYQQILGQGPKLLIQFQNNGVVDDSQLPKDRFSAERLKGVDSTLKIQPAKLEDSAVYLCASSDQRADTQYFGPGTRLTVL.

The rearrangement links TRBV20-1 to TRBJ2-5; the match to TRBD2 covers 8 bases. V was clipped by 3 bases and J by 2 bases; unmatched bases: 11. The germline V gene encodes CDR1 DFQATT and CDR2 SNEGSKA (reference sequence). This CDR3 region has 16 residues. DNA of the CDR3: TGCAGTGCTAGGGGTGGAGAGCGGGGGCCTCAAGAGACCCAGTACTTC. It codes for CSARGGERGPQETQYF.

In DNA form, the CDR3 reads TGTGCCAGCAGCCGACGAGGGGGGTCCCAAGGAAACACCATATATTTT. Amino acid sequence: CASSRRGGSQGNTIYF. V is TRBV7-8 and J is TRBJ1-3, with a weak D call TRBD1 (6 bases). This CDR3 comprises 16 residues. From germline, CDR1 is SGHVS and CDR2 FQNEAQ. The V end was cut by 5 bases, the J end by 4 bases, with 18 bases between.

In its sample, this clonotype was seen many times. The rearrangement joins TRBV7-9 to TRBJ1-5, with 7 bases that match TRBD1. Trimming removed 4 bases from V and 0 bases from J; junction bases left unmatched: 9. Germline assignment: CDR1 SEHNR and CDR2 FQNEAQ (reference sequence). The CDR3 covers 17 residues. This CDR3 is CASSSFTGVVSNQPQHF. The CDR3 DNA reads TGTGCCAGCAGCTCATTTACAGGGGTGGTTAGCAATCAGCCCCAGCATTTT. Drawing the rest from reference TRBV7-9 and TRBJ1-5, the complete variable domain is DTGVSQNPRHKITKRGQNVTFRCDPISEHNRLYWYRQTLGQGPEFLTYFQNEAQLEKSRLLSDRFSAERPKGSFSTLEIQRTEQGDSAMYLCASSSFTGVVSNQPQHFGDGTRLSIL.

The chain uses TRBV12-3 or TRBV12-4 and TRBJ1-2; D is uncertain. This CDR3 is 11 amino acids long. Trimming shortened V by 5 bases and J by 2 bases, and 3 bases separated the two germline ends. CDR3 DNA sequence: TGTGCCAGCAGTCGGAACTATGGCTACACCTTC. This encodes CASSRNYGYTF.

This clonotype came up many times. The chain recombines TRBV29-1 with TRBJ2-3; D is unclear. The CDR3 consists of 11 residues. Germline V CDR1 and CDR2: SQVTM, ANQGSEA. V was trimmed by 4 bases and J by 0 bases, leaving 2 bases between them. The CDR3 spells CSVGSTDTQYF. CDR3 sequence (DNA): TGCAGCGTTGGGAGCACAGATACGCAGTATTTT.

CDR3 DNA sequence: TGTGCCAGCAGCTTAGGAAGAGGTTCGGAGACCCAGTACTTC. This encodes CASSLGRGSETQYF. This chain joins TRBV13 and TRBJ2-5; the D is unclear. The CDR3 runs to 14 residues. Per germline, CDR1 PRHDT and CDR2 FYEKMQ (reference sequence). With 0 bases removed from V and 5 bases from J, the gap between germline ends came to 10 bases.

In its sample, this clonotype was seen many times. The CDR3 coding sequence is TGTGCCATCAGCCGGGCCGGGACAGGGGACTTCAGCTCCTACGAGCAGTACTTC. Protein sequence: CAISRAGTGDFSSYEQYF. This sequence joins TRBV10-3 and TRBJ2-7, with 10 positions matching TRBD1. This CDR3 has 18 residues. Germline assignment: CDR1 ENHRY and CDR2 SYGVKD. The trim removed 6 bases at V and 0 bases at J, leaving 14 bases unmatched.

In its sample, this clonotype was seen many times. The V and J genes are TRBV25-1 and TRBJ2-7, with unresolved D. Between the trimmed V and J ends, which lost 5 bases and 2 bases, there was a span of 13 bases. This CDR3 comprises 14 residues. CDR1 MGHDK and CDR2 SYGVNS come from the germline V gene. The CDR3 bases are TGTGCCAGCAGTTCGGTGTACAGCACCTACGAGCAGTACTTC. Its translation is CASSSVYSTYEQYF.

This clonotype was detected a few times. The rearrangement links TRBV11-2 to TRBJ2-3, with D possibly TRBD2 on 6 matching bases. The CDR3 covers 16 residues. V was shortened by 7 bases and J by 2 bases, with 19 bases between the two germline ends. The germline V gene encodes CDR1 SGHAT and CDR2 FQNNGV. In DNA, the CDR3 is TGTGCCAGCACCGTAGGGGCTAGCGCACTCACAGATACGCAGTATTTT. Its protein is CASTVGASALTDTQYF.

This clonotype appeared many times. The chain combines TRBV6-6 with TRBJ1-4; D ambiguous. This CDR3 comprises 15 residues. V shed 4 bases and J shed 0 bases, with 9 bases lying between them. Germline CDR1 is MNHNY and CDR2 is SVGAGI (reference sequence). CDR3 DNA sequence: TGTGCCAGCAGTTTTCAAATGGCAACTAATGAAAAACTGTTTTTT. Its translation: CASSFQMATNEKLFF.

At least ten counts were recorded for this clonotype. The CDR3 reads CASSPPGWHSSYNEQFF. The CDR3 coding sequence is TGTGCCAGCAGTCCCCCAGGATGGCACAGCTCCTACAATGAGCAGTTCTTC. V usage is TRBV12-3 or TRBV12-4 and J usage is TRBJ2-1; no firm D call. Trimming removed 5 bases from V and 0 bases from J, with 17 bases in between. The CDR3 extends over 17 amino acids.

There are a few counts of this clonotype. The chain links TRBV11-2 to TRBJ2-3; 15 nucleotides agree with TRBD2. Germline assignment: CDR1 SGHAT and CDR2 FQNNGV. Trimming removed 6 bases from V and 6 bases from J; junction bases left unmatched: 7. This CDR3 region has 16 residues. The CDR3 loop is CASRPPGTSGRDTQYF. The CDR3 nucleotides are TGTGCCAGCAGGCCCCCCGGGACTAGCGGGAGGGATACGCAGTATTTT.